The 25 T cell receptor beta chains presented below share a single source sample, sequenced in a study of T cells in Graves' hyperthyroidism and ophthalmopathy. What was amplified from RNA transcripts were TCR beta CDR3 regions. With the HTBI primer set, the TCR CDR3 went through a first round of RT-PCR. TCRdb re-derived calls from the multiplex PCR reads in MiXCR, one entry per CDR3 protein. The table includes about 620,000 distinct CDR3 sequences, around 16% detected once. The sample was blood. The receptors shown here come from a woman in her twenties or thirties with Graves' hyperthyroidism.

This clonotype appeared a few times. The chain recombines TRBV4-3 with TRBJ2-7; 9 bases are a match to TRBD2. Germline CDR1 LGHNA, CDR2 YSLEER. With V trimmed by 0 bases and J by 3 bases, 6 bases remained unmatched. This CDR3 contains 16 residues. CDR3 in amino acids: CASSQERGREGYEQYF. CDR3 DNA: TGCGCCAGCAGCCAAGAACGAGGGCGGGAGGGCTACGAGCAGTACTTC.

The rearrangement joins TRBV20-1 to TRBJ2-1; 7 bases line up with TRBD1. The J segment lost 2 bases and the V segment lost 2 bases, leaving 0 bases of the junction unmatched. The germline CDR1 and CDR2 sequences are DFQATT and SNEGSKA (reference sequence). The CDR3 length is 13 residues. CDR3 residues: CSARQGAYNEQFF. The DNA of the CDR3 is TGCAGTGCTAGACAGGGGGCCTACAATGAGCAGTTCTTC.

This clonotype came up many times. The V and J genes are TRBV7-9 and TRBJ2-1; D possibly matches TRBD1 or TRBD2 (5 bases each). Germline lookup yields CDR1 SEHNR and CDR2 FQNEAQ (reference sequence). Trimming pared 8 bases from V and 9 bases from J, leaving 23 bases between. This CDR3 region has 15 residues. The CDR3, as DNA: TGTGCCAGCCAACCCGGGACGGACTCCGTGGGTGAGCAGTTCTTC. Translation gives CASQPGTDSVGEQFF.

V usage is TRBV28 and J usage is TRBJ2-2; a possible D gene is TRBD1 (5 bases). V lost 1 base, J lost 0 bases, and 9 bases lay in between. Germline assignment: CDR1 MDHEN and CDR2 SYDVKM. The CDR3 extends over 16 amino acids. The CDR3 DNA sequence: TGTGCCAGCAGTTTATACGGACACACGAACACCGGGGAGCTGTTTTTT. Encoded protein: CASSLYGHTNTGELFF.

This clonotype was seen many times. V usage is TRBV12-3 or TRBV12-4 and J usage is TRBJ2-5; D is ambiguous. The CDR3 consists of 13 residues. The V and J ends lost 6 bases and 10 bases respectively, with 18 bases between them. The CDR3 DNA is TGTGCCAGCAGCTACCGACGGATTAAGGACCAGTACTTC. Its translation: CASSYRRIKDQYF.

This clonotype appeared a single time. This chain links TRBV6-2 or TRBV6-3 with TRBJ1-5; tentative D call: TRBD1 (6 bases). Germline loops: CDR1 MNHEY, CDR2 SVGEGT. V lost 6 bases and J 0 bases, leaving 12 bases between the germline ends. There are 15 residues in the CDR3. CDR3 DNA: TGTGCCAGCAGCCGGGAGGGGGTTAGCAATCAGCCCCAGCATTTT. Translating gives CASSREGVSNQPQHF.

In its sample, this clonotype was seen many times. V and J are TRBV20-1 and TRBJ2-1, with D perhaps matching TRBD2 (6 bases). Per the germline V gene, CDR1 is DFQATT and CDR2 is SNEGSKA (reference sequence). Deletions cut 3 bases from V and 6 bases from J, with 9 bases between. The CDR3 consists of 12 residues. CDR3 bases: TGCAGTGCTAGTGGTAGCGGCAATGAGCAGTTCTTC. Translation: CSASGSGNEQFF.

This clonotype has ten or more counts. The chain is built from TRBV2 and TRBJ1-5; D call uncertain. From germline, CDR1 is SNHLY and CDR2 FYNNEI. CDR3 size: 15 residues. V dropped 1 base and J dropped 0 bases, with 7 bases sitting between them. The chain's CDR3 is CASSEGAASNQPQHF. As DNA, the CDR3 is TGTGCCAGCAGTGAAGGGGCTGCTAGCAATCAGCCCCAGCATTTT.

As regards this clonotype: This may stem from a read error, because a much larger clone lies one nucleotide away. Because the CDR3 is missing its conserved closing phenylalanine or tryptophan, this is likely a read error. The rearrangement joins TRBV5-1 to TRBJ1-2; 9 nucleotides match TRBD1. V was pared by 5 bases and J by 2 bases, with 7 bases of the junction left unmatched. CDR1 is SGHRS and CDR2 is YFSETQ in the germline V gene. The CDR3 loop spans 15 amino acids. The CDR3 DNA follows: TGCGCCAGCAGGGGACAGGGCAGAGAAAACTATGGCTACACCCTC. Its translation: CASRGQGRENYGYTL.

This clonotype was recorded many times. The DNA of the CDR3 is TGTGCCTGGAGTGGGACTAGCGCGCAAGAGACCCAGTACTTC. Translated, it gives CAWSGTSAQETQYF. J is TRBJ2-5 and V is TRBV30, with 9 nucleotides matching TRBD2. Losses at the gene ends were 1 base for V and 2 bases for J; bases not matched to a gene: 2. The CDR3 contains 14 residues. In germline, CDR1 is GTSNPN, CDR2 SVGIG (reference sequence).

This clonotype was recorded a few times. This chain uses TRBV7-6 with TRBJ2-7, with 8 bases identical to TRBD1. The CDR3 has 15 residues. Germline assignment: CDR1 SGHVS and CDR2 FNYEAQ. Germline trimming cut 5 bases from V and 2 bases from J; bases unmatched to any gene: 8. The CDR3 region is CASSPDRAGPYEQYF. The CDR3 DNA reads TGTGCCAGCAGCCCGGACAGGGCGGGCCCCTACGAGCAGTACTTC. The full variable domain, with the rest looked up from reference TRBV7-6 and TRBJ2-7, is GAGVSQSPRYKVTKRGQDVALRCDPISGHVSLYWYRQALGQGPEFLTYFNYEAQQDKSGLPNDRFSAERPEGSISTLTIQRTEQRDSAMYRCASSPDRAGPYEQYFGPGTRLTVT.

Many counts were recorded for this clonotype. CDR3 loop: CSATTGPYYEQYF. The DNA for the CDR3 is TGCAGTGCTACGACCGGGCCATACTACGAGCAGTACTTC. The V and J genes are TRBV20-1 and TRBJ2-7, with D unresolved. The V gene lost 4 bases and the J gene lost 3 bases, with 13 bases spanning the gap. Germline V gene lookup returns CDR1 DFQATT and CDR2 SNEGSKA (reference sequence). This CDR3 spans 13 amino acids.

This clonotype was recorded many times. The chain recombines TRBV7-3 with TRBJ1-1, with 7 bases that match TRBD1. There are 14 residues in the CDR3. Per the germline V gene, CDR1 is SGHTA and CDR2 is FQGTGA. Trimming at V came to 2 bases and at J to 4 bases, leaving 4 bases not matched to a gene. As DNA, the CDR3 is TGTGCCAGCAGCTTACAGGGGGGGAGCACTGAAGCTTTCTTT. Protein: CASSLQGGSTEAFF. Using reference TRBV7-3 and TRBJ1-1 for the parts outside the CDR3, the full variable domain is GAGVSQTPSNKVTEKGKYVELRCDPISGHTALYWYRQSLGQGPEFLIYFQGTGAADDSGLPNDRFFAVRPEGSVSTLKIQRTERGDSAVYLCASSLQGGSTEAFFGQGTRLTVV.

The CDR3 DNA follows: TGCAGCGTCATGCTGGACGGAGAGAACACTGAAGCTTTCTTT. Translation: CSVMLDGENTEAFF. The chain carries TRBV29-1 and TRBJ1-1; D gene unclear. Germline V CDR1 and CDR2: SQVTM, ANQGSEA. Trimming left V 6 bases short and J 1 base short, with 15 bases between. The CDR3 spans 14 residues.

There are many counts of this clonotype. The chain recombines TRBV20-1 with TRBJ2-4; perhaps TRBD2 as D (6 bases). The CDR3 has 13 amino acids. V lost 6 bases and J lost 12, with 21 bases in between. The germline CDR1 and CDR2 sequences are DFQATT and SNEGSKA (reference sequence). Here the CDR3 DNA reads TGCAGTGCCCAACTAGCCCACACCTTTAATCAGTACTTC. Amino acid sequence: CSAQLAHTFNQYF.

This clonotype appeared a few times. The rearrangement uses TRBV10-3 and TRBJ2-3, with 7 nucleotides matching TRBD1. V shed 8 bases, J shed 5 bases, and the junction held 1 base outside the gene matches. Per germline, CDR1 ENHRY and CDR2 SYGVKD. CDR3 length: 11 residues. CDR3 sequence: CAIQGEDTQYF. CDR3 DNA sequence: TGTGCCATCCAGGGGGAAGATACGCAGTATTTT.

This clonotype has at least ten counts. The J gene is TRBJ2-3, the V gene TRBV11-3, with 10 bases lining up with TRBD2. The CDR3 contains 16 residues. The germline gives CDR1 SGHNT, CDR2 YENEEA. V lost 5 bases and J lost 4; bases outside the gene matches: 9. The CDR3 bases are TGTGCCAGCAGCCCAGCAGCGGGAGGGGGCCCAGATACGCAGTATTTT. Its protein is CASSPAAGGGPDTQYF.

This clonotype has ten or more counts. V and J are TRBV6-2 or TRBV6-3 and TRBJ2-1; 15 bases line up with TRBD2. Germline-derived CDR1 and CDR2 are MNHEY and SVGEGT. There are 18 residues in the CDR3. Germline trimming cut 2 bases from V and 7 bases from J; bases unmatched to any gene: 9. For the CDR3, the DNA is TGTGCCAGCAGTTACCCGGGACTAGCGGGAGGACGGGGGAATGAGCAGTTCTTC. This sequence encodes CASSYPGLAGGRGNEQFF.

This clonotype was counted at least ten times. The genes are TRBV12-3 or TRBV12-4 and TRBJ2-7, with 12 bases matching TRBD2. The CDR3 has 17 amino acids. J lost 7 bases, V lost 5 bases, and 15 bases had no gene match. CDR3 DNA: TGTGCCAGCAGTCGTGGAGGGGCTAGCGGGAGGGCCAAGGAGCAGTACTTC. This sequence encodes CASSRGGASGRAKEQYF.

This clonotype occurred a few times. This rearrangement joins TRBV6-1 to TRBJ2-2, with D perhaps assigned TRBD1 or TRBD2 (5 bases each). Germline V gene sequence: CDR1 MNHNS, CDR2 SASEGT. V was trimmed by 6 bases and J by 4 bases, leaving 9 bases between them. This CDR3 is 13 amino acids long. As DNA, the CDR3 is TGTGCCAGCAGGGGACCGAGCACCGGGGAGCTGTTTTTT. Its translation: CASRGPSTGELFF.

This clonotype was found many times. The chain joins TRBV28 to TRBJ2-1, with TRBD2 as a possible D gene (5 bases). Trimming took off 2 bases at V and 6 bases at J, with 11 bases between the two ends. CDR1 and CDR2 (germline): MDHEN, SYDVKM. The CDR3 is 14 amino acids. CDR3 DNA: TGTGCCAGCAGTTTAGCGGGTGCCTTCAATGAGCAGTTCTTC. It encodes CASSLAGAFNEQFF.

Remarks on this clonotype: Relative to the germline gene, one junction end is altered; a read error may explain this. The chain carries TRBV6-2 or TRBV6-3 and TRBJ2-7; D is unclear. The CDR3 covers 14 residues. The germline gives CDR1 MNHEY, CDR2 SVGEGT. CDR3 nucleotides: TGTGCCAGCAGTTACGTAGGGATATCCTGCGAGCAGTACTTC. It specifies CASSYVGISCEQYF.

This clonotype was found many times. The V and J genes are TRBV20-1 and TRBJ2-5; no clear D. The germline gives CDR1 DFQATT, CDR2 SNEGSKA (reference sequence). The CDR3 is made up of 11 amino acids. The germline V and J ends were trimmed by 8 bases and 4 bases, with 11 bases remaining between them. CDR3 bases: TGCAGTCCCGCTGCACTAGAGACCCAGTACTTC. Amino acid sequence: CSPAALETQYF.

This chain connects TRBV28 to TRBJ2-7; 7 bases fit TRBD1. J lost 4 bases, V lost 6 bases, and 12 bases had no gene match. Germline CDR1 and CDR2: MDHEN and SYDVKM. CDR3 length: 15 residues. Here the CDR3 DNA reads TGTGCCAGCAGACAACTCACAGGGGCTTTTTACGAGCAGTACTTC. Protein product: CASRQLTGAFYEQYF.

The chain has TRBV27 and TRBJ1-1; 7 bases fit TRBD1. V was clipped by 4 bases and J by 0 bases; unmatched bases: 5. The CDR3 is 15 amino acids. Germline V gene sequence: CDR1 MNHEY, CDR2 SMNVEV (reference sequence). CDR3 sequence: CASSSPGQLNTEAFF. The CDR3 coding sequence is TGTGCCAGCAGTTCCCCGGGACAGTTGAACACTGAAGCTTTCTTT.